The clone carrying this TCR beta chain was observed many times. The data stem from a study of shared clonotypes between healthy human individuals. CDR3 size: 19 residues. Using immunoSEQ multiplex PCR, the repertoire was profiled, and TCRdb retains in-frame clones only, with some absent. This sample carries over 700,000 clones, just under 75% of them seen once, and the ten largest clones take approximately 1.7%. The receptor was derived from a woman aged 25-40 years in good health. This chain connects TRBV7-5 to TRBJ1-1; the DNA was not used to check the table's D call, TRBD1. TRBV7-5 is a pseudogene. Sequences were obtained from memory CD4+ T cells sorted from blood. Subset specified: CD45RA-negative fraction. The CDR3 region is CVRSLVGQRSWTDHTEAFF. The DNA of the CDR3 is TGTGTCAGAAGCTTAGTCGGACAAAGAAGCTGGACAGACCACACTGAAGCTTTCTTT.